This T cell receptor (beta chain) was observed in a study of glioma-infiltrating T cells. Study-wide findings and caveats: Very few CDR3 sequences were shared between tissue and blood.

This clonotype was observed a single time. The antigen remains undetermined. Trimming at V came to 5 bases and at J to 7 bases, leaving 12 bases not matched to a gene. Germline-derived CDR1 and CDR2 are SEHNR and FQNEAQ (reference sequence). CDR3 length: 16 residues. Amplification of TCR alpha and beta CDR3 regions from RNA used iRepertoire nested multiplex PCR. TCRdb itself ran the multiplex PCR reads through MiXCR, one entry per CDR3 protein. The repertoire includes more than 350,000 distinct CDR3 sequences, roughly 41% of them detected once, and approximately 12% sits in the top ten. The specimen was glioma tissue, nonneoplastic brain tissue, or PBMCs (not recorded which). This clonotype was obtained from a human donor with low-grade glioma or glioblastoma, undergoing nonglioma brain surgery, or in good health (not recorded which). This chain links TRBV7-9 with TRBJ1-1; TRBD1 agrees at 11 bases. CDR3 DNA: TGTGCCAGCAGCAATGGACAGGGGGCCCGTGGCGATGAAGCTTTCTTT. This encodes CASSNGQGARGDEAFF. The variable domain in full, completed from reference TRBV7-9 and TRBJ1-1, reads DTGVSQNPRHKITKRGQNVTFRCDPISEHNRLYWYRQTLGQGPEFLTYFQNEAQLEKSRLLSDRFSAERPKGSFSTLEIQRTEQGDSAMYLCASSNGQGARGDEAFFGQGTRLTVV.